The 12 T cell receptor beta chains listed next were all sequenced from one sample in a study of blood T cell repertoires in COVID-19. Generated by immunoSEQ multiplex PCR, the TCRdb table keeps only in-frame clones and is missing some. The sample holds 250,000 to 300,000 clones, about 86% seen once. Sample: PBMCs or T cells enriched from blood (not recorded which). These receptor sequences come from a man aged 25-40 years with acute COVID-19.

The CDR3 protein is CASSPRTGKVNTEAFF. The CDR3 nucleotides are TGTGCCAGCAGCCCCCGGACAGGGAAAGTGAACACTGAAGCTTTCTTT. The chain employs TRBV11-3 and TRBJ1-1; 8 positions match TRBD1. The germline V gene has CDR1 SGHNT and CDR2 YENEEA. The junction had 8 bases not matched to a gene; V was cut back by 5 bases and J by 0 bases. The CDR3 has 16 residues.

The chain joins TRBV19 to TRBJ1-1, with a possible D match to TRBD1 (5 bases). V lost 3 bases and J lost 5, with 19 bases in between. This CDR3 is 16 amino acids long. Per the germline V gene, CDR1 is LNHDA and CDR2 is SQIVND (reference sequence). CDR3: CASSIGSGRGRTEAFF. Here the CDR3 DNA reads TGTGCCAGTAGTATCGGTTCAGGGAGGGGTAGAACTGAAGCTTTCTTT.

The V call is TRBV28, the J call TRBJ1-6; the match to TRBD1 covers 9 bases. The CDR3 totals 17 residues. Germline V lookup: CDR1 MDHEN, CDR2 SYDVKM. V shed 4 bases and J 7 bases; nucleotides not matched to a gene: 11. The CDR3 reads CASSSHFIGTGNSPLHF. The CDR3 nucleotides are TGTGCCAGCAGTTCGCATTTCATCGGGACAGGGAATTCACCCCTCCACTTT.

This clone was counted a single time. The genes are TRBV5-1 and TRBJ1-3; 7 nucleotides align to TRBD1. J gave up 0 bases and V 7 bases, and 4 bases lay outside the gene matches. This CDR3 comprises 14 residues. Germline CDR1 is SGHRS and CDR2 is YFSETQ. DNA for the CDR3: TGCGCCAGCCGACAGGGCGCCTCTGGAAACACCATATATTTT. Amino acids: CASRQGASGNTIYF.

The V gene is TRBV4-1, the J gene TRBJ2-7, with 7 positions matching TRBD1. V lost 4 bases to trimming and J lost 3 bases; unmatched junction nucleotides: 12. CDR1 and CDR2 from the germline V gene are MGHRA and YSYEKL. This CDR3 contains 16 residues. Here the CDR3 reads CASSPKTGPENYEQYV. In DNA form, the CDR3 reads TGCGCCAGCAGCCCAAAGACAGGGCCGGAAAACTACGAGCAGTACGTC.

V usage is TRBV6-5 and J usage is TRBJ1-1; D remains ambiguous. The CDR3 has 12 residues. The V end lost 5 bases, the J end lost 12 bases, and 16 bases lay between the germline ends. In germline, CDR1 is MNHEY, CDR2 SVGAGI. CDR3 residues: CASSPRGDQTFF. The CDR3 DNA sequence: TGTGCCAGCAGTCCTCGGGGAGACCAGACTTTCTTT.

J is TRBJ1-4 and V is TRBV9, with 9 bases fitting TRBD1. Germline V gene data show CDR1 as SGDLS and CDR2 as YYNGEE. J was trimmed by 6 bases and V by 4 bases; bases with no gene match: 22. The CDR3 covers 20 residues. CDR3 amino acids: CASSKTGGRGLRELDEKLFF. The CDR3 coding sequence is TGTGCCAGCAGCAAGACAGGGGGAAGGGGTTTGAGGGAACTCGATGAAAAACTGTTTTTT.

The rearrangement uses TRBV7-2 and TRBJ2-7; D uncertain. CDR1 and CDR2 (germline): SGHTA, FQGNSA. The length of the CDR3 is 14 residues. V lost 1 base and J 2 bases, leaving 9 bases between the germline ends. CDR3 in amino acids: CASSLGPSAYEQYV. The CDR3 region has the DNA TGTGCCAGCAGCTTAGGTCCCTCAGCCTACGAGCAGTACGTC.

This clone was counted a few times. This chain links TRBV2 with TRBJ1-5; tentative D call: TRBD1 (5 bases). Trimming took off 3 bases at V and 7 bases at J, with 10 bases between the two ends. CDR1 is SNHLY, CDR2 FYNNEI, per germline. The CDR3 extends over 13 amino acids. CDR3 DNA: TGTGCCAGCAGTGACCAGGGAGGCCAGCCCCAGCATTTT. Its translation is CASSDQGGQPQHF. The whole variable domain, remainder taken from reference TRBV2 and TRBJ1-5, is EPEVTQTPSHQVTQMGQEVILRCVPISNHLYFYWYRQILGQKVEFLVSFYNNEISEKSEIFDDQFSVERPDGSNFTLKIRSTKLEDSAMYFCASSDQGGQPQHFGDGTRLSIL.

Comment on this clone: Relative to the germline gene, one junction end is altered; a read error may explain this. This chain connects TRBV7-7 to TRBJ2-2, with 8 bases that match TRBD2. The CDR3 covers 15 residues. Germline V lookup: CDR1 SSHAT, CDR2 FNYEAQ (reference sequence). The CDR3 coding sequence is TGTGCTAGCAGCTTAGGGGCTAGCGGGACCGGGGAGCTGTTTTTT. It is translated as CASSLGASGTGELFF. The full variable domain, its missing parts supplied by reference TRBV7-7 and TRBJ2-2, is GAGVSQSPRYKVTKRGQDVTLRCDPISSHATLYWYQQALGQGPEFLTYFNYEAQPDKSGLPSDRFSAERPEGSISTLTIQRTEQRDSAMYRCASSLGASGTGELFFGEGSRLTVL.

This rearrangement joins TRBV6-1 to TRBJ1-5, with 9 bases matching TRBD1. V lost 2 bases, J lost 7 bases, and 9 bases stayed unmatched. The CDR3 consists of 16 residues. Germline lookup yields CDR1 MNHNS and CDR2 SASEGT. The CDR3 DNA follows: TGTGCCAGCAGTGAAAGGGACAGGGTGACGGGACAGCCCCAGCATTTT. Protein product: CASSERDRVTGQPQHF.

This chain joins TRBV14 and TRBJ2-5; 8 bases map to TRBD1. Germline lookup yields CDR1 SGHDN and CDR2 FVKESK. CDR3 length equals 18 residues. With 3 bases clipped from V and 6 bases from J, the junction kept 18 bases outside the gene matches. CDR3 protein: CASSHRQGRTGPGKTQYF. The CDR3 nucleotides are TGTGCCAGCAGCCATCGACAGGGTCGGACAGGGCCCGGGAAGACCCAGTACTTC. Supplemented by reference TRBV14 and TRBJ2-5, the full variable domain reads EAGVTQFPSHSVIEKGQTVTLRCDPISGHDNLYWYRRVMGKEIKFLLHFVKESKQDESGMPNNRFLAERTGGTYSTLKVQPAELEDSGVYFCASSHRQGRTGPGKTQYFGPGTRLLVL.